The present T cell receptor beta chain was sequenced within a study of cytomegalovirus exposure and HLA in healthy donors. Overall study: An early data release held approximately 80 million unique TCRs from HLA-typed donors.

Findings and limits, study-wide: The majority of CMV-associated TCR beta chains were reported as apparently HLA-restricted in a later analysis.

Details on this clone: What it binds is not known.

Though nominally healthy at sampling, donors likely had unrecorded immune exposures. The PCR used 60 Vbeta and 13 Jbeta primers. TCRdb keeps only in-frame clones here, not all; method: immunoSEQ multiplex PCR. This sample carries approximately 74,000 clones, approximately 81% of them seen once, and the ten largest clones take 2.5% to 3.5%. The material sequenced was PBMCs. This TCR came from a woman under 40 in good health and CMV-seronegative.

CDR3 sequence reads: CASSLEGQGNTIYF. The CDR3 region has the DNA TGCGCCAGCAGCTTGGAGGGACAGGGAAACACCATATATTTT. V usage is TRBV5-1 and J usage is TRBJ1-3; 7 nucleotides line up with TRBD1. V lost 0 bases, J lost 4 bases, and 1 base stayed unmatched. Germline CDR1 reads SGHRS; CDR2 reads YFSETQ. This CDR3 has 14 residues. Supplemented by reference TRBV5-1 and TRBJ1-3, the full variable domain reads KAGVTQTPRYLIKTRGQQVTLSCSPISGHRSVSWYQQTPGQGLQFLFEYFSETQRNKGNFPGRFSGRQFSNSRSEMNVSTLELGDSALYLCASSLEGQGNTIYFGEGSWLTVV.